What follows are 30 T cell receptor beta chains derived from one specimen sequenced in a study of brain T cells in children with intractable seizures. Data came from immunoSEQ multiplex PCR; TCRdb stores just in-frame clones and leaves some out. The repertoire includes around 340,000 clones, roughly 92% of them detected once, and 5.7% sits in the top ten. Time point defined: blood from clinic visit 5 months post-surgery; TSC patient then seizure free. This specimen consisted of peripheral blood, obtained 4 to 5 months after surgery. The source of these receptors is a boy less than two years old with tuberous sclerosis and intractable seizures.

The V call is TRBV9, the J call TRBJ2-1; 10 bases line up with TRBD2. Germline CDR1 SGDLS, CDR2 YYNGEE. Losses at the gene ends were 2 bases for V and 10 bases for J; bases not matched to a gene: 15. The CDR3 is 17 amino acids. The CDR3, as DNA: TGTGCCAGCAGCGTTGGCAGCGGGAGGGCCCATCTCCAAGAGCAGTTCTTC. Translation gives CASSVGSGRAHLQEQFF.

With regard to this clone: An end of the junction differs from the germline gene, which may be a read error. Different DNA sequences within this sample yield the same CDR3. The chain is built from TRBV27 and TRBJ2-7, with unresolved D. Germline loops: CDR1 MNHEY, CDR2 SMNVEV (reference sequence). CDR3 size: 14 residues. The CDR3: CASSLRGSRYEQYF. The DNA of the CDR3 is TGTGCCAGTAGTTTACGCGGCAGCCGCTACGAGCAGTACTTC.

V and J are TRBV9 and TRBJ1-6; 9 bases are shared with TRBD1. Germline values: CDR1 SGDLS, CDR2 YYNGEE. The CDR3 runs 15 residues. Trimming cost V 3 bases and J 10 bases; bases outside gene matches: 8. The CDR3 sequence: CASSGTGGAGSPLHF. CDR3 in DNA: TGTGCCAGCAGCGGAACAGGGGGCGCAGGATCACCCCTCCACTTT.

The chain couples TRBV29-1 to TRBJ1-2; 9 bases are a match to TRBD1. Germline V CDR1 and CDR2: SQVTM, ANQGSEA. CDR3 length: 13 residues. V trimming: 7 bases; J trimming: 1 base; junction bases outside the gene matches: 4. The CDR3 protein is CSDWTGDNYGYTF. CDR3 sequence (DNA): TGCAGCGACTGGACAGGGGATAACTATGGCTACACCTTC.

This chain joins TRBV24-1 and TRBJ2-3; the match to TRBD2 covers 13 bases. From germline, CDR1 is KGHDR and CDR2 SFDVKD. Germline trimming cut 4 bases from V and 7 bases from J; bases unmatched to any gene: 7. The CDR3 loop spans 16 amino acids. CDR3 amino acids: CATSEGTSGRAYTQYF. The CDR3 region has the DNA TGTGCCACCAGTGAGGGAACTAGCGGGAGGGCGTATACGCAGTATTTT.

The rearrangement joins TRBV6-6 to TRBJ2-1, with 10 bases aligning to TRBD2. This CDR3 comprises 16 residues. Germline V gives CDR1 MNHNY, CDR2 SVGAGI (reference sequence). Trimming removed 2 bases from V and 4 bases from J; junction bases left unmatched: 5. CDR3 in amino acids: CASSYPSSGSYNEQFF. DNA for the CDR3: TGTGCCAGCAGTTACCCGTCTAGCGGGAGTTACAATGAGCAGTTCTTC.

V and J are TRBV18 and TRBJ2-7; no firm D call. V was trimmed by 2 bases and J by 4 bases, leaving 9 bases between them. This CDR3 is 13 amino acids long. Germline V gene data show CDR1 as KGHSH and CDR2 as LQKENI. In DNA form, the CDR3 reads TGTGCCAGCTCACCAGGGGTGTCTTACGAGCAGTACTTC. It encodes CASSPGVSYEQYF. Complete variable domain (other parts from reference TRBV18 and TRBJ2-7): NAGVMQNPRHLVRRRGQEARLRCSPMKGHSHVYWYRQLPEEGLKFMVYLQKENIIDESGMPKERFSAEFPKEGPSILRIQQVVRGDSAAYFCASSPGVSYEQYFGPGTRLTVT.

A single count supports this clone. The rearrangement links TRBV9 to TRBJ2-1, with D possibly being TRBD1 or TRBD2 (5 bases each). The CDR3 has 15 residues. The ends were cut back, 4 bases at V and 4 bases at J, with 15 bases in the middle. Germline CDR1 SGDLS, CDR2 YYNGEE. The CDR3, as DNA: TGTGCCAGCAGCCCGCATCCGGGGCGGTACAATGAGCAGTTCTTC. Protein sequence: CASSPHPGRYNEQFF.

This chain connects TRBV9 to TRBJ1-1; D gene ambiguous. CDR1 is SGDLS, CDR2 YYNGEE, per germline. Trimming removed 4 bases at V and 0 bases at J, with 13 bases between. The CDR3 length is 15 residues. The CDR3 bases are TGTGCCAGCAGCCCCAGGACGGTGATGAACACTGAAGCTTTCTTT. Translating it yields CASSPRTVMNTEAFF.

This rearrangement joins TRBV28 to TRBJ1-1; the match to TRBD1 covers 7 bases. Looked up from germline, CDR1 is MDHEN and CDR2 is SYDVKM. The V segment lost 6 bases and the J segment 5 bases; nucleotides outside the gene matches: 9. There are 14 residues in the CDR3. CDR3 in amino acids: CASSPIQQGTEAFF. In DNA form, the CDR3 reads TGTGCCAGCAGCCCAATACAACAGGGGACTGAAGCTTTCTTT.

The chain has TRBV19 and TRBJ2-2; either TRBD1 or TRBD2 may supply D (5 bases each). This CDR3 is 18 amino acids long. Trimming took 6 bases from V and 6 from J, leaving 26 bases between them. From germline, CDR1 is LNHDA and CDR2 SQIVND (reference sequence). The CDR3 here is CASRSSEGQGRYAGELFF. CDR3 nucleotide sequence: TGTGCCAGTAGATCCTCAGAAGGGCAGGGACGTTACGCCGGGGAGCTGTTTTTT.

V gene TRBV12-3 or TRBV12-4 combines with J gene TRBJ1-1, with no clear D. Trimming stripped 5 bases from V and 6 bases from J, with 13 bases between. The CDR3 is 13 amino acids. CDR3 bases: TGTGCCAGCAGTCTCCGGAACGTACCTGAAGCTTTCTTT. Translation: CASSLRNVPEAFF.

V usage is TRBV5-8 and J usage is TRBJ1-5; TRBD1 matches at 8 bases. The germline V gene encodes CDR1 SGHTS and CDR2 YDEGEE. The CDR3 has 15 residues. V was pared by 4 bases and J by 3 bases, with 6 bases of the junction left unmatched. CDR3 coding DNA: TGTGCCAGCAGCGCCTACAGGGGGAACAATCAGCCCCAGCATTTT. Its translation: CASSAYRGNNQPQHF.

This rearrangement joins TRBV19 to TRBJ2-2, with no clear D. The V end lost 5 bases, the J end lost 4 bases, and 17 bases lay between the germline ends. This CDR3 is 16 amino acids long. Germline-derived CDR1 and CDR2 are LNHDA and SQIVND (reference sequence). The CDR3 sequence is CASSPNPGYGTGELFF. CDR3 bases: TGTGCCAGTAGTCCCAACCCCGGGTATGGCACCGGGGAGCTGTTTTTT.

This CDR3 is CSVETGAGETQYF. CDR3 DNA: TGCAGCGTTGAGACAGGGGCAGGGGAGACCCAGTACTTC. The V call is TRBV29-1, the J call TRBJ2-5; 8 nucleotides agree with TRBD1. The junction had 5 bases not matched to a gene; V was cut back by 3 bases and J by 5 bases. The CDR3 consists of 13 residues. Germline CDR1 and CDR2: SQVTM and ANQGSEA.

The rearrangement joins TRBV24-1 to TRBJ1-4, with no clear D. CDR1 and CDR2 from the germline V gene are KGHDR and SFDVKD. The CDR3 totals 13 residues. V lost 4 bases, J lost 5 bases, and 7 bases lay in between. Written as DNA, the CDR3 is TGTGCCACCAGTGACTCGAACAATGAAAAACTGTTTTTT. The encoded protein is CATSDSNNEKLFF.

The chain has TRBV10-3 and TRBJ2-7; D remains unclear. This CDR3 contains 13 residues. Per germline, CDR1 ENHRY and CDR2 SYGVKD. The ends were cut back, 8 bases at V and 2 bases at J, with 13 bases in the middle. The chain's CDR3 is CAIPYLRTYEQYF. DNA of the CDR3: TGTGCCATCCCTTACTTGCGGACCTACGAGCAGTACTTC.

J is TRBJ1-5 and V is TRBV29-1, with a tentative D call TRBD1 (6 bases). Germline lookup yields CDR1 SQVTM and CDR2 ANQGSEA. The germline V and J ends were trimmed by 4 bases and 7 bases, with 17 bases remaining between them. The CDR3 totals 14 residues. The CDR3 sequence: CSVGSGVSGQPQHF. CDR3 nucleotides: TGCAGCGTTGGGTCAGGGGTTAGCGGACAGCCCCAGCATTTT.

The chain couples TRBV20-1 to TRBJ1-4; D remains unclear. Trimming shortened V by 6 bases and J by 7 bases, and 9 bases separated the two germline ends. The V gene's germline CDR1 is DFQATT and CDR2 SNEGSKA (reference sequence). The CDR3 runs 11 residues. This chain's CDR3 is CSAFPSEKLFF. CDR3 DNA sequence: TGCAGTGCCTTCCCTTCTGAAAAACTGTTTTTT.

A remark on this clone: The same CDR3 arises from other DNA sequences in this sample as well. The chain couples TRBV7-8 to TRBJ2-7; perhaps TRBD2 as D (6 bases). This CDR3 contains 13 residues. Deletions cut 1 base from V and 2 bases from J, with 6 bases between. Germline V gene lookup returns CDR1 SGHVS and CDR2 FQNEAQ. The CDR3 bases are TGTGCCAGCAGCTTAGGACTAGCCTACGAGCAGTACTTC. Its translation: CASSLGLAYEQYF.

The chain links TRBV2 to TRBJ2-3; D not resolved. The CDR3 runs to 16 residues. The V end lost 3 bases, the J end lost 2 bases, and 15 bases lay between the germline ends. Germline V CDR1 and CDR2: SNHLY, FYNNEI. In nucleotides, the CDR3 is TGTGCCAGCAGTGATTCCAGACTCACCAACACAGATACGCAGTATTTT. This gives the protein CASSDSRLTNTDTQYF.

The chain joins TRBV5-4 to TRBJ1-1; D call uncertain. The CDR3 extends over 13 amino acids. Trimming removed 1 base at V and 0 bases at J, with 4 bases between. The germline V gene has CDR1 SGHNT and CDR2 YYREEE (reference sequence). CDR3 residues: CASSLPVNTEAFF. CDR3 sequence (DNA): TGTGCCAGCAGCTTGCCGGTGAACACTGAAGCTTTCTTT.

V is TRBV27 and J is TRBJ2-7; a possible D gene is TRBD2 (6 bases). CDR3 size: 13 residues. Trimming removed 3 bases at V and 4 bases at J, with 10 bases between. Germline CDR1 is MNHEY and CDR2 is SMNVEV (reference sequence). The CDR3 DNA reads TGTGCCAGCAGTTTCGGGGGTTCTTACGAGCAGTACTTC. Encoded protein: CASSFGGSYEQYF.

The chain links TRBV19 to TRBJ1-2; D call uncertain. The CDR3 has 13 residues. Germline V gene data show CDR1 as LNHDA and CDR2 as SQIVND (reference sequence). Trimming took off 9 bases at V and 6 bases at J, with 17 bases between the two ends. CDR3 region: CASSTVDGHGYTF. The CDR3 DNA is TGTGCCAGCTCCACCGTGGACGGGCATGGCTACACCTTC. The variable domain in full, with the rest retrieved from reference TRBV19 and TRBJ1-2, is DGGITQSPKYLFRKEGQNVTLSCEQNLNHDAMYWYRQDPGQGLRLIYYSQIVNDFQKGDIAEGYSVSREKKESFPLTVTSAQKNPTAFYLCASSTVDGHGYTFGSGTRLTVV.

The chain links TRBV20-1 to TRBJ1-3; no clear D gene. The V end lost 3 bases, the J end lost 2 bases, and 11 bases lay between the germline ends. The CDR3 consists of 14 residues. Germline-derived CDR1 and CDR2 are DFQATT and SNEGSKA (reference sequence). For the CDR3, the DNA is TGCAGTGCTAGTGGGATAATCCCTGGAAACACCATATATTTT. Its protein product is CSASGIIPGNTIYF.

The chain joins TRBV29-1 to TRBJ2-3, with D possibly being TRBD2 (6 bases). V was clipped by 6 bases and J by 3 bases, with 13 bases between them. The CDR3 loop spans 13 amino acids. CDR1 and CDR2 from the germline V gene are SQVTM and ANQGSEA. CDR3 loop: CSVVGGETDTQYF. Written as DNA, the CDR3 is TGCAGCGTCGTTGGAGGGGAGACAGATACGCAGTATTTT.

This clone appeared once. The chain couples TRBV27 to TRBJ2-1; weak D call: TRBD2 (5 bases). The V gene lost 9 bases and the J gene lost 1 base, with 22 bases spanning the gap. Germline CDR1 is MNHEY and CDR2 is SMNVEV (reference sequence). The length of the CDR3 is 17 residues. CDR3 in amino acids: CASFATKVGKSYNEQFF. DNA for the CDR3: TGTGCCAGTTTCGCGACTAAAGTTGGGAAGTCCTACAATGAGCAGTTCTTC.

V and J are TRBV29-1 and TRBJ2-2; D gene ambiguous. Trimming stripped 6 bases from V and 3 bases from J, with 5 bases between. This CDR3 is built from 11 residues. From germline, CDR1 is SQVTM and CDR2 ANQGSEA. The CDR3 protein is CSVVYTGELFF. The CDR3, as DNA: TGCAGCGTCGTATACACCGGGGAGCTGTTTTTT.

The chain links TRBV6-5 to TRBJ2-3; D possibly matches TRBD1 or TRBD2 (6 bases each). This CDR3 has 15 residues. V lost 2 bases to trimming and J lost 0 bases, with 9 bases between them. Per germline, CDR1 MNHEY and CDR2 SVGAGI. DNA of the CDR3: TGTGCCAGCAGTTACCGGGGGCCTAGCACAGATACGCAGTATTTT. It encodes CASSYRGPSTDTQYF.

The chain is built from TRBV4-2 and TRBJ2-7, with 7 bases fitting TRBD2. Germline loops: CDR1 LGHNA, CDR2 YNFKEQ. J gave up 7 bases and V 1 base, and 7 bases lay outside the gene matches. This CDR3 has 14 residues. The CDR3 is CASSQGKREDEQYF. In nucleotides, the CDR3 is TGTGCCAGCAGCCAAGGTAAGCGGGAAGATGAGCAGTACTTC.